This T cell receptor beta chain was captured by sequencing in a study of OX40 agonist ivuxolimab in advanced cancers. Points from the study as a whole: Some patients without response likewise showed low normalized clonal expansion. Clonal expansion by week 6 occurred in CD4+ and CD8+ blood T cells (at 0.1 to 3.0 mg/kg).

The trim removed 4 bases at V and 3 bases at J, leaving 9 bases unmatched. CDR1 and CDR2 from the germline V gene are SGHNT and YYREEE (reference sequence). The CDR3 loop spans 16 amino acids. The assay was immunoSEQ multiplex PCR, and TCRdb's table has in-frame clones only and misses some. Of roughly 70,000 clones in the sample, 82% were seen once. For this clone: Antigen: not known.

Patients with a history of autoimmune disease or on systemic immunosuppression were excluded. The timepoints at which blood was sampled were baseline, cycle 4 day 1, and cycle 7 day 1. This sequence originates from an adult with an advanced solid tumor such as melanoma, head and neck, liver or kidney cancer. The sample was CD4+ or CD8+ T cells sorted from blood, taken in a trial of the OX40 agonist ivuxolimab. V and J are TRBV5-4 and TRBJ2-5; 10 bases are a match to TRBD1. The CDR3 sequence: CASSTGGTGVEETQYF. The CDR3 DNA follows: TGTGCCAGCAGCACGGGGGGGACAGGGGTAGAAGAGACCCAGTACTTC.